Presented here are 23 T cell receptor beta chains from one specimen sequenced in a study of T cells after yellow fever vaccination. TCRdb reprocessed the 5' RACE reads with MiXCR, giving one entry per CDR3 protein. The data show about 350,000 distinct CDR3 sequences, around 8.1% seen once. Specimen: PBMCs, collected more than 35 days after the first yellow fever vaccination. These receptors were collected from a man aged 18 to 29 who received the YFV17D yellow fever vaccine.

This clonotype was detected only a few times. This chain connects TRBV5-4 to TRBJ2-1, with TRBD1 matching over 7 bases. V dropped 2 bases and J dropped 0; count of bases not matched to a gene: 2. The CDR3 is 15 amino acids. CDR1 SGHNT and CDR2 YYREEE come from the germline V gene (reference sequence). The DNA for the CDR3 is TGTGCCAGCAGCTTTAGACAGGGCTCCTACAATGAGCAGTTCTTC. Residues: CASSFRQGSYNEQFF.

The V gene is TRBV7-6, the J gene TRBJ1-3, with D uncertain. The CDR3 has 11 residues. The V gene lost 6 bases and the J gene lost 8 bases, with 8 bases spanning the gap. CDR1 SGHVS and CDR2 FNYEAQ come from the germline V gene. The CDR3 spells CASRMLDTIYF. Here the CDR3 DNA reads TGTGCCAGCAGAATGCTGGACACCATATATTTT.

This clonotype was counted between two and nine times. The gene calls are TRBV7-3 and TRBJ1-1; unclear D gene. V lost 5 bases and J 5 bases, leaving 15 bases between the germline ends. This CDR3 comprises 14 residues. From germline, CDR1 is SGHTA and CDR2 FQGTGA. CDR3: CASSQGGSGTEAFF. Here the CDR3 DNA reads TGTGCCAGCAGCCAAGGCGGTTCTGGGACTGAAGCTTTCTTT.

This clonotype was counted many times. The V call is TRBV12-3 or TRBV12-4, the J call TRBJ2-2; D ambiguous. The CDR3 extends over 13 amino acids. V was shortened by 2 bases and J by 3 bases, with 4 bases between the two germline ends. The CDR3 protein is CASSLSDTGELFF. The CDR3 region has the DNA TGTGCCAGCAGTTTATCAGACACCGGGGAGCTGTTTTTT.

This clonotype was seen a few times. V and J are TRBV12-3 or TRBV12-4 and TRBJ1-2; D unclear. This CDR3 has 13 amino acids. V gave up 5 bases and J gave up 8 bases, with 15 bases separating them. CDR3 coding DNA: TGTGCCAGCAGTAGGACGGGCTTAGAGGGCTACACCTTC. Translated, it gives CASSRTGLEGYTF.

This clonotype was recorded at least ten times. The rearrangement uses TRBV20-1 and TRBJ1-2; tentative D call: TRBD1 (5 bases). The CDR3 extends over 14 amino acids. From germline, CDR1 is DFQATT and CDR2 SNEGSKA (reference sequence). Trimming took off 3 bases at V and 2 bases at J, with 13 bases between the two ends. CDR3 nucleotides: TGCAGTGCTAGGTCGGCAGGGCACAACTATGGCTACACCTTC. Translated: CSARSAGHNYGYTF.

The J gene is TRBJ2-1, the V gene TRBV19, with 10 positions matching TRBD1. V lost 3 bases to trimming and J lost 0 bases; unmatched junction nucleotides: 5. CDR3 length equals 17 residues. Germline CDR1 is LNHDA and CDR2 is SQIVND (reference sequence). The CDR3 here is CASSIRTGGNSYNEQFF. The CDR3 nucleotides read TGTGCCAGTAGTATCCGGACAGGGGGGAACTCCTACAATGAGCAGTTCTTC. Based on the CDR3 plus reference TRBV19 and TRBJ2-1, the full variable domain is DGGITQSPKYLFRKEGQNVTLSCEQNLNHDAMYWYRQDPGQGLRLIYYSQIVNDFQKGDIAEGYSVSREKKESFPLTVTSAQKNPTAFYLCASSIRTGGNSYNEQFFGPGTRLTVL.

The V and J genes are TRBV7-9 and TRBJ2-5; 9 bases are a match to TRBD2. The germline CDR1 and CDR2 sequences are SEHNR and FQNEAQ (reference sequence). With 4 bases clipped from V and 2 bases from J, the junction kept 5 bases outside the gene matches. This CDR3 spans 15 amino acids. CDR3 bases: TGTGCCAGCAGCTCTACAGCGGGGGGACAAGAGACCCAGTACTTC. Translated: CASSSTAGGQETQYF.

In its sample, this clonotype was seen a few times. The chain has TRBV7-6 and TRBJ2-7; perhaps TRBD2 as D (5 bases). The CDR3 sequence is 14 residues long. Per the germline V gene, CDR1 is SGHVS and CDR2 is FNYEAQ. V was trimmed by 1 base and J by 4 bases, leaving 11 bases between them. The CDR3 nucleotides read TGTGCCAGCAGCTTAGGCGTGAGACTATACGAGCAGTACTTC. Protein product: CASSLGVRLYEQYF.

The table lists this clonotype with many counts. The genes are TRBV4-2 and TRBJ2-2; 13 bases are shared with TRBD2. The junction had 0 bases not matched to a gene; V was cut back by 4 bases and J by 1 base. CDR1 is LGHNA, CDR2 YNFKEQ, per germline. This CDR3 has 16 amino acids. Here the CDR3 reads CASSRTSGGNTGELFF. The DNA for the CDR3 is TGTGCCAGCAGCCGGACTAGCGGGGGGAACACCGGGGAGCTGTTTTTT.

This clonotype was detected once. The chain carries TRBV21-1 and TRBJ2-7; the tabulated D call, TRBD2, remains unverified against the DNA. TRBV21-1 is reported as a pseudogene. The CDR3 loop spans 16 amino acids. DNA of the CDR3: TGTGCCAGCAGCAAAGGGGCTAGCGGGGGGGCGGAGGAGCAGTACGTC. It codes for CASSKGASGGAEEQYV.

This clonotype was counted ten times or more. The chain is built from TRBV7-8 and TRBJ2-7, with 8 bases aligning to TRBD1. The CDR3 is 14 amino acids. Germline V gives CDR1 SGHVS, CDR2 FQNEAQ. Losses at the gene ends were 5 bases for V and 2 bases for J; bases not matched to a gene: 5. In nucleotides, the CDR3 is TGTGCCAGCAGCGTCGGACAGGGTGCCTACGAGCAGTACTTC. It translates to CASSVGQGAYEQYF.

The chain couples TRBV9 to TRBJ2-7; tentatively, D is TRBD1 (5 bases). V was pared by 0 bases and J by 5 bases, with 21 bases between. The CDR3 runs to 17 residues. Germline values: CDR1 SGDLS, CDR2 YYNGEE. The CDR3 DNA is TGTGCCAGCAGCGTAGATGACAGAACCTCTTACGTCGACGAGCAGTACTTC. The encoded protein is CASSVDDRTSYVDEQYF.

This clonotype was observed at least ten times. One junction end disagrees with the germline gene, perhaps due to a read error. The genes are TRBV5-1 and TRBJ2-1, with 11 bases identical to TRBD2. Germline CDR1 is SGHRS and CDR2 is YFSETQ. This CDR3 region has 13 residues. The CDR3 protein is CASRPSPGLAETF. In nucleotides, the CDR3 is TGCGCCAGCAGACCTTCCCCGGGACTAGCGGAAACATTC.

This clonotype was found a few times. The genes are TRBV27 and TRBJ2-5; tentative D call: TRBD2 (5 bases). V was cut by 3 bases and J by 5 bases, with 13 bases left in between. Germline V gene lookup returns CDR1 MNHEY and CDR2 SMNVEV (reference sequence). The CDR3 is made up of 14 amino acids. In nucleotides, the CDR3 is TGTGCCAGCAGTTTTCAAAGGAGAGGGGAGACCCAGTACTTC. Protein sequence: CASSFQRRGETQYF.

This clonotype was counted ten times or more. The rearrangement joins TRBV6-2 or TRBV6-3 to TRBJ2-7, with no clear D. This CDR3 comprises 14 residues. Per the germline V gene, CDR1 is MNHEY and CDR2 is SVGEGT. V lost 2 bases, J lost 0 bases, and 8 bases lay in between. CDR3 in amino acids: CASSYKGSSYEQYV. CDR3 sequence (DNA): TGTGCCAGCAGTTACAAGGGTAGCTCCTACGAGCAGTACGTC.

The V call is TRBV4-2, the J call TRBJ2-1; 10 nucleotides agree with TRBD2. With V trimmed by 4 bases and J by 9 bases, 6 bases remained unmatched. The CDR3 loop spans 14 amino acids. Per germline, CDR1 LGHNA and CDR2 YNFKEQ. The CDR3 DNA is TGTGCCAGCAGCCTGCCGGGACTAGCGACTGAGCAGTTCTTC. Protein product: CASSLPGLATEQFF.

This clonotype was counted only a few times. This sequence joins TRBV5-5 and TRBJ2-2, with D possibly being TRBD1 (5 bases). Trimming took 2 bases from V and 4 from J, leaving 15 bases between them. The CDR3 is 16 amino acids. CDR1 is SGHKS and CDR2 is YYEKEE in the germline V gene (reference sequence). The CDR3: CASSLQQASITGELFF. The DNA for the CDR3 is TGTGCCAGCAGCTTACAACAGGCCTCGATCACCGGGGAGCTGTTTTTT.

V usage is TRBV7-8 and J usage is TRBJ1-2; the D is unclear. This CDR3 has 14 amino acids. Germline V gene lookup returns CDR1 SGHVS and CDR2 FQNEAQ. Trimming removed 5 bases at V and 7 bases at J, with 17 bases between. The CDR3 region is CASSAGTPLAGYTF. In DNA, the CDR3 is TGTGCCAGCAGCGCCGGAACCCCTCTCGCTGGCTACACCTTC.

The table lists this clonotype with a few counts. This chain joins TRBV5-5 and TRBJ1-1; no clear D. The V gene lost 6 bases and the J gene lost 10 bases, with 16 bases spanning the gap. Per the germline V gene, CDR1 is SGHKS and CDR2 is YYEKEE (reference sequence). The CDR3 runs 12 residues. The CDR3 DNA reads TGTGCCAGCATCTGGGATGACGGAAGAGCTTTCTTT. It is translated as CASIWDDGRAFF.

The chain uses TRBV29-1 and TRBJ2-3; D gene unclear. V lost 4 bases and J lost 0, with 8 bases in between. The CDR3 extends over 13 amino acids. Germline CDR1 is SQVTM and CDR2 is ANQGSEA. CDR3 loop: CSVVPSSTDTQYF. The CDR3 nucleotides are TGCAGCGTTGTCCCCTCCAGCACAGATACGCAGTATTTT.

V gene TRBV29-1 combines with J gene TRBJ2-4, with 8 bases that match TRBD1. Germline trimming cut 6 bases from V and 6 bases from J; bases unmatched to any gene: 7. Germline CDR1 SQVTM, CDR2 ANQGSEA. The CDR3 loop spans 13 amino acids. DNA for the CDR3: TGCAGCGTCAAGACAGGGGTGCGAAACATTCAGTACTTC. Its translation is CSVKTGVRNIQYF.

V and J are TRBV6-2 or TRBV6-3 and TRBJ2-2, with D perhaps TRBD1 (5 bases). Germline CDR1 is MNHEY and CDR2 is SVGEGT. The CDR3 runs to 16 residues. V was shortened by 5 bases and J by 0 bases, with 13 bases between the two germline ends. CDR3 region: CASSQTGFANTGELFF. DNA of the CDR3: TGTGCCAGCAGTCAAACAGGTTTCGCGAACACCGGGGAGCTGTTTTTT.